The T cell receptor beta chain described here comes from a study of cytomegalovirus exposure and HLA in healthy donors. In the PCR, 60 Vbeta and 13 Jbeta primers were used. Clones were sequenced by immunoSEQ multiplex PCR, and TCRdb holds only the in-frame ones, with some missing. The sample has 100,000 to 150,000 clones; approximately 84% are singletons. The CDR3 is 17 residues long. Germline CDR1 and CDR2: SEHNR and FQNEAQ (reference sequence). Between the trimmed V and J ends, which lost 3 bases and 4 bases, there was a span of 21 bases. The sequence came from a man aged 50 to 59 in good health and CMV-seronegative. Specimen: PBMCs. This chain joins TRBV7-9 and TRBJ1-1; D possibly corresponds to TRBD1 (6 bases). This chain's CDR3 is CASSFVGSGGGSTEAFF. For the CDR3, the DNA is TGTGCCAGCAGCTTTGTCGGATCGGGGGGCGGGAGCACTGAAGCTTTCTTT. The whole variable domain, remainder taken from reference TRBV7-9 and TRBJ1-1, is DTGVSQNPRHKITKRGQNVTFRCDPISEHNRLYWYRQTLGQGPEFLTYFQNEAQLEKSRLLSDRFSAERPKGSFSTLEIQRTEQGDSAMYLCASSFVGSGGGSTEAFFGQGTRLTVV.